This T cell receptor beta chain was obtained from a study of blood T cell repertoires in COVID-19. About the study: There were acute and convalescent COVID-19 samples, and they came from the United States, Italy and Spain.

The ends were cut back, 1 base at V and 0 bases at J, with 10 bases in the middle. Germline assignment: CDR1 GTSNPN and CDR2 SVGIG (reference sequence). This CDR3 has 14 amino acids. In the authors' workflow: Amplified reference gene primers provided the basis for estimating nucleated cell counts. This table comes from immunoSEQ multiplex PCR, and its TCRdb copy is limited to in-frame clones, with some not included. The V and J calls and clone size are taken from that table; D and trimming were inferred from the DNA. Of under 300,000 clones in the sample, about 86% were seen once. The age range of participants was 18 to 89 years, with residence in 20 to 25 US areas. Cohort allocation depended upon clinical history that participants reported.

The V call is TRBV30, the J call TRBJ2-7, with D possibly TRBD1 on 5 matching bases. This TCR was sampled from a woman between 40 and 55 years old with acute COVID-19. The sequenced sample was PBMCs or T cells enriched from blood (not recorded which). CDR3 in DNA: TGTGCCTGGAGTGAGGGGCACAGCTCCTACGAGCAGTACTTC. This gives the protein CAWSEGHSSYEQYF.